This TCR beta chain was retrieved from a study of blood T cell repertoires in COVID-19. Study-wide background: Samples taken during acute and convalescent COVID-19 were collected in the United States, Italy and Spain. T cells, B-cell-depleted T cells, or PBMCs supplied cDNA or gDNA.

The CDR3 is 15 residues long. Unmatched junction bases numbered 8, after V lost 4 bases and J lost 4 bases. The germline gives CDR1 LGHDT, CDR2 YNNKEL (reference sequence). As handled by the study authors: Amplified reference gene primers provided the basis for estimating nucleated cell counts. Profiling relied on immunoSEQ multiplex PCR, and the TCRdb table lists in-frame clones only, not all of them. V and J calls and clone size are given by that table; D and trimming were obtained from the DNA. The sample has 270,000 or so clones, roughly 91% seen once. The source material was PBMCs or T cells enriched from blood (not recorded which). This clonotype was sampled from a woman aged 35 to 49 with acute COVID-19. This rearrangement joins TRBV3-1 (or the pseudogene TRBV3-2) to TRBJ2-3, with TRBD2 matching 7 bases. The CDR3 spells CASSRPTSRADTQYF. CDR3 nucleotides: TGTGCCAGCAGCCGCCCGACTAGCCGAGCAGATACGCAGTATTTT.